Listed below are T cell receptor beta chains from one sample, sequenced in a study of shared clonotypes between healthy human individuals. The data were produced by immunoSEQ multiplex PCR, yet TCRdb's version contains in-frame clones alone and is incomplete. The sample lists around 2,100,000 clones; about 94% were seen once. Sequenced: naive CD8+ T cells sorted from blood. These receptors all stem from a man younger than 35 in good health. CDR3s leave out the opening cysteine and the closing phenylalanine or tryptophan. Fields, in order: D gene, J gene, CDR3 length, V gene, CDR3 protein. The D gene is left open where the match is weak.

TRBD2,TRBJ2-2,15,TRBV5-8,ASSLEGLAEYTGELF
TRBD2,TRBJ2-1,14,TRBV7-9,ASSHPLAGGRNEQF
TRBD1,TRBJ2-7,14,TRBV4-1,ASSQDRTGYSYEQY
TRBD2,TRBJ2-5,11,TRBV10-3,ATLAGGEETQY
TRBD2,TRBJ2-5,15,TRBV5-1,ASSSIPSGGGVETQY
TRBD1,TRBJ2-7,14,TRBV9,ASSVDGGDRGHEQY
.,TRBJ2-1,9,TRBV6-5,ASSPGHEQF
TRBD2,TRBJ2-2,12,TRBV28,ASSWTSQAGELF
TRBD1,.,13,TRBV30,AWSPLAQGAYEQY
.,TRBJ2-7,10,TRBV7-9,ASSLAGFEQY
TRBD2,TRBJ2-7,17,TRBV6-1,ASSEELGLAGALSYEQY
TRBD1,TRBJ1-5,12,TRBV6-6,ASTVTGFGQPQH
TRBD1,TRBJ2-4,12,TRBV16,ASSPGQGKNIQY
.,TRBJ2-2,12,TRBV7-6,ASSGEMNTGELF
TRBD2,TRBJ2-3,12,TRBV15,ASLEAGAGDTQY
TRBD1,.,13,TRBV4-3,ASSQDTTGGYEQY
.,TRBJ2-3,14,TRBV10-2,ASSESPLTSTDTQY
TRBD1,TRBJ1-1,12,TRBV29-1,SVVFPDRGTEAF
.,TRBJ2-7,10,TRBV28,ASSLWVPEQY
TRBD2,TRBJ2-7,13,TRBV25-1,ASSEWGGRGFEQY
.,TRBJ1-3,13,TRBV5-5,ASDPGTLSGNTIY
TRBD2,TRBJ2-5,15,TRBV5-1,ASSPGLAGGYQETQY
TRBD1,TRBJ2-7,14,TRBV9,ASSTRPGTGFDEQY
.,TRBJ1-4,14,TRBV6-1,ASSEQTEATNEKLF
.,TRBJ1-6,12,TRBV7-9,ASSLSGDISPLH
TRBD1,TRBJ2-5,12,TRBV7-6,ASSSGQGQETQY
TRBD1,TRBJ2-7,13,TRBV4-1,ASSHRDRGDYEQY
TRBD1,TRBJ2-7,11,TRBV10-3,ATRTGESYEQY